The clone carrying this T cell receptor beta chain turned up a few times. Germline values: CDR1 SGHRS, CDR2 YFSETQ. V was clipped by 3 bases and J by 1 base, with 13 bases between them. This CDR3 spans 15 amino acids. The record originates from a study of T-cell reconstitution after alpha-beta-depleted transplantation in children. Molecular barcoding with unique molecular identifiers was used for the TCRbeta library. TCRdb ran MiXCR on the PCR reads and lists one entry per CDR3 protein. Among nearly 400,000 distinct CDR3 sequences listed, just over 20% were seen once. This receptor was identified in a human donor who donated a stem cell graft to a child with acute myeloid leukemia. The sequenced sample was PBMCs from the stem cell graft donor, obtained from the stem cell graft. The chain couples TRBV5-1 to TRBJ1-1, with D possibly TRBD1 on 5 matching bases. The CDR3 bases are TGCGCCAGCAGCTCCGAGGGGCACGAGAACACTGAAGCTTTCTTT. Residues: CASSSEGHENTEAFF.